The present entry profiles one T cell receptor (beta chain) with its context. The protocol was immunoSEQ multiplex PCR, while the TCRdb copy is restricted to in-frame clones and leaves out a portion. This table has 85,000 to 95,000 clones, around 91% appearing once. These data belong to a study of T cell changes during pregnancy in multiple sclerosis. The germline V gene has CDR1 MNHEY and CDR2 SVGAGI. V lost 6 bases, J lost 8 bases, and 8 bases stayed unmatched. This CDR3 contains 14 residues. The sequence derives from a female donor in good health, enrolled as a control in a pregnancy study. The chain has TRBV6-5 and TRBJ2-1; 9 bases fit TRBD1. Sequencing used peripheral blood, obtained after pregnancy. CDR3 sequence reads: CASREPTGGDEQFF. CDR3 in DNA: TGTGCCAGCAGAGAACCCACAGGGGGCGATGAGCAGTTCTTC.